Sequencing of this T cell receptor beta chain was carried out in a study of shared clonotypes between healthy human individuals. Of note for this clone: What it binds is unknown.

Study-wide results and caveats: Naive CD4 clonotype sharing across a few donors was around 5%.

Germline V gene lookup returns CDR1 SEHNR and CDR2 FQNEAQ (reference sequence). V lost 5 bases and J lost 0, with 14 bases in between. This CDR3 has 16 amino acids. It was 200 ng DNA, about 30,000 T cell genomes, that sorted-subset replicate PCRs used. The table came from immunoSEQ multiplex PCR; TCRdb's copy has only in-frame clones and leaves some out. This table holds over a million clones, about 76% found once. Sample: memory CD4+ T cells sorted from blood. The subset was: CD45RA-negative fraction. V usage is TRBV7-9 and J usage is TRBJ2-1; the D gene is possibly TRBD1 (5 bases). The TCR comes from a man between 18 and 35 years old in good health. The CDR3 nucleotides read TGTGCCAGCAGCCCCACCCAGGGAAGCTCCTACAATGAGCAGTTCTTC. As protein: CASSPTQGSSYNEQFF.